The entry that follows covers one T cell receptor (beta chain) sequence. Antigen specificity is unknown. The data were obtained in a study of cytomegalovirus exposure and HLA in healthy donors. Across the study: As released early, the data held 80 million to 90 million unique TCRs from HLA-typed donors. Notes on the study in general: For most TCR sequences rarity was the rule, although some public TCRs occurred in many donors. The authors enumerated some 170 TCR beta chains as linked to cytomegalovirus.

In germline, CDR1 is SGHDT, CDR2 YYEEEE. This CDR3 has 16 amino acids. The V gene end was trimmed by 3 bases and the J gene end by 1 base; junction bases not matched to a gene: 6. Researchers ran the PCR with 60 Vbeta and 13 Jbeta primers. Assay: immunoSEQ multiplex PCR; the TCRdb copy retains only in-frame clones and omits some. The sample records 90,000 to 110,000 clones, 60% to 85% being singletons. The TCR comes from a woman aged 40-49 years in good health and CMV-seropositive. The chain recombines TRBV5-6 with TRBJ1-3; 8 bases match TRBD1. Sequenced material: PBMCs. The chain's CDR3 is CASSSATGGSGNTIYF. The CDR3 DNA follows: TGTGCCAGCAGCTCCGCAACAGGGGGTTCTGGAAACACCATATATTTT.